The entry that follows covers one TCR beta chain sequence. Antigen unknown. Sequenced by immunoSEQ multiplex PCR; TCRdb stores in-frame clones only, minus some. The sample lists about 80,000 clones, roughly 81% seen once, with more than 20% in the top ten. These data are taken from a study of OX40 agonist ivuxolimab in advanced cancers. The CDR3 covers 16 residues. Germline values: CDR1 LGHNA, CDR2 YNFKEQ. With V trimmed by 1 base and J by 5 bases, 8 bases remained unmatched. Study conclusions and caveats: Dose levels from 0.1 to 3.0 mg/kg saw CD4+ and CD8+ blood T cells expand clonally by week 6.

The sequenced sample was CD4+ or CD8+ T cells sorted from blood, obtained in a trial of the OX40 agonist ivuxolimab. This chain connects TRBV4-2 to TRBJ2-5, with 9 bases identical to TRBD1. The sequence was collected from an adult with an advanced solid tumor such as melanoma, head and neck, liver or kidney cancer. For the CDR3, the DNA is TGTGCCAGCAGCCAAGTCAGGACAGGGGTGGGTGAGACCCAGTACTTC. Protein sequence: CASSQVRTGVGETQYF.